The 15 T cell receptor beta chains given below trace back to one sample, sequenced in a study of cytomegalovirus exposure and HLA in healthy donors. The PCR ran on 60 Vbeta and 13 Jbeta primers. TCRdb keeps only in-frame clones here, not all; method: immunoSEQ multiplex PCR. The sample lists around 130,000 clones, around 78% occurring once. Sequencing was done on a sample of PBMCs. All receptors come from a young woman in good health and CMV-seronegative.

The V and J genes are TRBV4-1 and TRBJ2-1; D not certain. The CDR3 runs to 16 residues. Germline V gene sequence: CDR1 MGHRA, CDR2 YSYEKL. V gave up 2 bases and J gave up 2 bases, with 13 bases separating them. Written as DNA, the CDR3 is TGCGCCAGCAGCCAATCCCAGGCTACTCCCTACAATGAGCAGTTCTTC. Protein sequence: CASSQSQATPYNEQFF.

The chain couples TRBV6-1 to TRBJ2-3; the match to TRBD1 covers 9 bases. CDR3 length: 18 amino acids. V lost 4 bases to trimming and J lost 0 bases; unmatched junction nucleotides: 11. Per the germline V gene, CDR1 is MNHNS and CDR2 is SASEGT. CDR3 nucleotides: TGTGCCAGCAGTGCTAATTTGGGGACAGGGACTAGCACAGATACGCAGTATTTT. This codes for CASSANLGTGTSTDTQYF.

The chain employs TRBV29-1 and TRBJ2-1, with D hard to call. Trimming stripped 4 bases from V and 8 bases from J, with 12 bases between. CDR3 length equals 12 residues. The germline CDR1 and CDR2 sequences are SQVTM and ANQGSEA. CDR3 in DNA: TGCAGCGTTGGATTTTCGTCGGATGAGCAGTTCTTC. Translated, it gives CSVGFSSDEQFF.

This clone has a single count. The chain links TRBV6-1 to TRBJ1-1; the D gene is possibly TRBD1 (5 bases). Germline CDR1 MNHNS, CDR2 SASEGT. The length of the CDR3 is 13 residues. With 7 bases removed from V and 5 bases from J, the gap between germline ends came to 14 bases. CDR3 in DNA: TGTGCCAGCACAAGGGGCGTGGAGACTGAAGCTTTCTTT. Protein: CASTRGVETEAFF.

V and J are TRBV5-1 and TRBJ2-3; 7 bases are shared with TRBD1. The ends lost 0 bases at V and 2 bases at J; junction bases unmatched: 3. This CDR3 contains 15 residues. Germline V gives CDR1 SGHRS, CDR2 YFSETQ. The CDR3 coding sequence is TGCGCCAGCAGCTTGGGGGGACAGCCCACAGATACGCAGTATTTT. Its translation is CASSLGGQPTDTQYF.

The genes are TRBV20-1 and TRBJ1-2; D is unclear. Germline CDR1 DFQATT, CDR2 SNEGSKA (reference sequence). Trimming left V 6 bases short and J 8 bases short, with 10 bases between. The CDR3 loop spans 10 amino acids. The CDR3 DNA is TGCAGTGCGGGCGCCGGAGGCTACACCTTC. This sequence encodes CSAGAGGYTF.

This chain joins TRBV2 and TRBJ1-2, with TRBD1 matching 7 bases. V lost 5 bases to trimming and J lost 4 bases; unmatched junction nucleotides: 7. The CDR3 has 14 residues. Germline V gives CDR1 SNHLY, CDR2 FYNNEI. In DNA, the CDR3 is TGTGCCAGCAGTCGACAGGGTGATTCCTATGGCTACACCTTC. It is translated as CASSRQGDSYGYTF.

V usage is TRBV20-1 and J usage is TRBJ1-2; D perhaps matches TRBD1 (5 bases). Germline V gene sequence: CDR1 DFQATT, CDR2 SNEGSKA (reference sequence). This CDR3 is built from 11 residues. With 3 bases removed from V and 4 bases from J, the gap between germline ends came to 6 bases. CDR3 nucleotides: TGCAGTGCTAGCCAGGGCTATGGCTACACCTTC. It encodes CSASQGYGYTF.

This clone was detected a few times. This rearrangement joins TRBV7-9 to TRBJ2-1; the D gene is possibly TRBD1 (6 bases). V dropped 2 bases and J dropped 0 bases, with 14 bases sitting between them. This CDR3 contains 17 residues. The germline V gene encodes CDR1 SEHNR and CDR2 FQNEAQ (reference sequence). CDR3 sequence (DNA): TGTGCCAGCAGCTTAAGGGGGTGGGAAAGCTCCTACAATGAGCAGTTCTTC. This encodes CASSLRGWESSYNEQFF.

The rearrangement joins TRBV5-1 to TRBJ1-1, with D possibly being TRBD1 (6 bases). Per germline, CDR1 SGHRS and CDR2 YFSETQ. This CDR3 has 16 amino acids. The ends were cut back, 0 bases at V and 1 base at J, with 13 bases in the middle. The CDR3: CASSLVPGHPNTEAFF. The CDR3 bases are TGCGCCAGCAGCTTGGTACCGGGACACCCGAACACTGAAGCTTTCTTT.

The J gene is TRBJ2-7, the V gene TRBV15, with D unresolved. V lost 4 bases and J lost 6, with 13 bases in between. Germline CDR1 reads LNHNV; CDR2 reads YYDKDF (reference sequence). The CDR3 length is 13 residues. As DNA, the CDR3 is TGTGCCACCAGCAATGGTAGTCGGGTCGAGCAGTACTTC. Translating gives CATSNGSRVEQYF.

In nucleotides, the CDR3 is TGTGCCTGGAGTTGGTCACTGAAAGGAAACACCATATATTTT. Encoded protein: CAWSWSLKGNTIYF. The V gene is TRBV30, the J gene TRBJ1-3; D gene uncertain. CDR3 length: 14 amino acids. Trimming removed 2 bases at V and 4 bases at J, with 12 bases between. Per germline, CDR1 GTSNPN and CDR2 SVGIG (reference sequence).

The sample holds one count of this clone. The chain uses TRBV6-1 and TRBJ1-1; D is possibly TRBD1 (5 bases). The germline V and J ends were trimmed by 7 bases and 0 bases, with 9 bases remaining between them. CDR1 is MNHNS and CDR2 is SASEGT in the germline V gene. This CDR3 has 13 residues. CDR3 protein: CASTRTLNTEAFF. CDR3 DNA: TGTGCCAGCACACGGACACTGAACACTGAAGCTTTCTTT.

The chain joins TRBV7-2 to TRBJ2-5, with D tentatively TRBD1 (7 bases). This CDR3 region has 15 residues. The V end was cut by 4 bases, the J end by 4 bases, with 16 bases between. Germline V gives CDR1 SGHTA, CDR2 FQGNSA. The CDR3 region is CASSSKSQGGETQYF. The CDR3 DNA reads TGTGCCAGCAGCTCCAAGAGTCAGGGGGGAGAGACCCAGTACTTC.

This clone is a singleton in its sample. The rearrangement links TRBV5-1 to TRBJ2-7, with TRBD1 matching 9 bases. Germline V lookup: CDR1 SGHRS, CDR2 YFSETQ. The V segment lost 3 bases and the J segment 2 bases; nucleotides outside the gene matches: 3. This CDR3 is built from 14 residues. CDR3 protein: CASSSQGAAYEQYF. DNA of the CDR3: TGCGCCAGCAGCTCACAGGGGGCTGCCTACGAGCAGTACTTC.